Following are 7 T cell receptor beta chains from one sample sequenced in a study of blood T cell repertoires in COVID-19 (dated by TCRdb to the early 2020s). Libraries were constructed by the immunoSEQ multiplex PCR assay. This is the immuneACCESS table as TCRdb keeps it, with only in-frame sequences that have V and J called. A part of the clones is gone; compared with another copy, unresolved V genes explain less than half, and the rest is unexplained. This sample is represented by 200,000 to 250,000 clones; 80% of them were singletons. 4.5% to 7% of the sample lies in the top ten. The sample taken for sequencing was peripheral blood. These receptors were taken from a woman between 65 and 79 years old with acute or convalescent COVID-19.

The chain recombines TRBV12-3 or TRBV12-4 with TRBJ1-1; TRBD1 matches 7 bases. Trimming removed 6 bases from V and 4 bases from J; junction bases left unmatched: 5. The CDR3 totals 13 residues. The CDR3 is CASSYQGGTEAFF. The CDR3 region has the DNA TGTGCCAGCAGCTACCAGGGGGGCACTGAAGCTTTCTTT.

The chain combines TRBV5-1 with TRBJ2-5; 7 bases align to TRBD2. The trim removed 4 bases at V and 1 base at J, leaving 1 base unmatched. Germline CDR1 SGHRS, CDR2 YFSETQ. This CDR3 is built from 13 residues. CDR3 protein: CASSGGGQETQYF. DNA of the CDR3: TGCGCCAGCAGCGGGGGGGGCCAAGAGACCCAGTACTTC.

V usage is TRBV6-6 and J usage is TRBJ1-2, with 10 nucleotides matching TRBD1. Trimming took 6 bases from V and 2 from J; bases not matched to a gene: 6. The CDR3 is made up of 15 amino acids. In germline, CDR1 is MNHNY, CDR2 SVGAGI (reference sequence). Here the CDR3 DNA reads TGTGCCAGCAGGCACAGGGGACAGGGGAACTATGGCTACACCTTC. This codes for CASRHRGQGNYGYTF.

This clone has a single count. CDR3 nucleotide sequence: TGTGCCAGCAGCTTAGTGGCACCCTACAATGAGCAGTTCTTC. Its translation: CASSLVAPYNEQFF. The V gene is TRBV7-8, the J gene TRBJ2-1; D not resolved. Looked up from germline, CDR1 is SGHVS and CDR2 is FQNEAQ. The CDR3 consists of 14 residues. Trimming removed 1 base at V and 2 bases at J, with 6 bases between. The whole variable domain, filled in from reference TRBV7-8 and TRBJ2-1, reads GAGVSQSPRYKVAKRGQDVALRCDPISGHVSLFWYQQALGQGPEFLTYFQNEAQLDKSGLPSDRFFAERPEGSVSTLKIQRTQQEDSAVYLCASSLVAPYNEQFFGPGTRLTVL.

CDR3 region: CASSPRAREAFF. The CDR3 coding sequence is TGTGCCAGCTCACCACGGGCCCGGGAAGCTTTCTTT. The V call is TRBV18, the J call TRBJ1-1; D gene unclear. Trimming cost V 1 base and J 8 bases, with 8 bases left between them. Germline-derived CDR1 and CDR2 are KGHSH and LQKENI. The CDR3 consists of 12 residues.

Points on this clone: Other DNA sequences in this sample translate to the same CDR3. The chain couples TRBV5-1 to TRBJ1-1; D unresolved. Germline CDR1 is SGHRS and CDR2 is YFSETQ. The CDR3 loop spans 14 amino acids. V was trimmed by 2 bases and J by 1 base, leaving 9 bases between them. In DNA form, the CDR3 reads TGCGCCAGCAGCTTAACCGGAGCGAACACTGAAGCTTTCTTT. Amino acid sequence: CASSLTGANTEAFF.

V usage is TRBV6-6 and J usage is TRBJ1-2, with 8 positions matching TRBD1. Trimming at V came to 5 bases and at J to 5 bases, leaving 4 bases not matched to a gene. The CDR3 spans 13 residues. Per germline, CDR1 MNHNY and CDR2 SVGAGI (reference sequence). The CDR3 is CASSETGEYGYTF. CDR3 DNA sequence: TGTGCCAGCAGTGAGACAGGGGAGTATGGCTACACCTTC.